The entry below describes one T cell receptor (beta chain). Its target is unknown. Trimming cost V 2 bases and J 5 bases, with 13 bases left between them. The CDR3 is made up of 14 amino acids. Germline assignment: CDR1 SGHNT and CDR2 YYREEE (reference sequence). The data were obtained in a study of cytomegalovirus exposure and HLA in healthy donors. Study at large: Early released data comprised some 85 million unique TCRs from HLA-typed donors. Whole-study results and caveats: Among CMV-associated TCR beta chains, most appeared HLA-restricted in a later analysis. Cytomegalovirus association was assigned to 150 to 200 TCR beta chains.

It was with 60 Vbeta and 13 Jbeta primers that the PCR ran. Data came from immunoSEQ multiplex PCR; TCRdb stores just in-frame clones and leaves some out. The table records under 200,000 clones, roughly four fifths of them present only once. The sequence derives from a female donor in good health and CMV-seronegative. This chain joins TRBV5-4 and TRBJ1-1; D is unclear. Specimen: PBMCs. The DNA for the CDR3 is TGTGCCAGCAGCTTCCAACCAACGAGGACTGAAGCTTTCTTT. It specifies CASSFQPTRTEAFF.